This T cell receptor beta chain was retrieved from a study of blood T cell repertoires in COVID-19. Study overall: The study drew acute and convalescent COVID-19 samples from the United States, Italy and Spain. Nucleic acid was either cDNA or gDNA, and it came from T cells, B-cell-depleted T cells, or PBMCs.

Trimming pared 1 base from V and 6 bases from J, leaving 12 bases between. CDR3 length equals 14 residues. Germline CDR1 reads SGHDN; CDR2 reads FVKESK. Source study methods: The authors estimated nucleated cell counts from reference gene primer amplification. Repertoires were generated with immunoSEQ multiplex PCR, while TCRdb's copy carries only in-frame clones and drops some. The V and J calls and clone size were taken over from that table, and D and trimming were inferred from the DNA. The top ten clones hold approximately 2.2% of a sample with 250,000 to 300,000 clones, roughly nine tenths of them seen once.

The clonotype comes from a man in his fifties or sixties with acute or convalescent COVID-19. The chain is built from TRBV14 and TRBJ1-1; a weak D match, TRBD1 (6 bases). Sequencing input: peripheral blood. CDR3 bases: TGTGCCAGCAGCCAAGTACTCAGGGGTCCTGAAGCTTTCTTT. Its translation is CASSQVLRGPEAFF.